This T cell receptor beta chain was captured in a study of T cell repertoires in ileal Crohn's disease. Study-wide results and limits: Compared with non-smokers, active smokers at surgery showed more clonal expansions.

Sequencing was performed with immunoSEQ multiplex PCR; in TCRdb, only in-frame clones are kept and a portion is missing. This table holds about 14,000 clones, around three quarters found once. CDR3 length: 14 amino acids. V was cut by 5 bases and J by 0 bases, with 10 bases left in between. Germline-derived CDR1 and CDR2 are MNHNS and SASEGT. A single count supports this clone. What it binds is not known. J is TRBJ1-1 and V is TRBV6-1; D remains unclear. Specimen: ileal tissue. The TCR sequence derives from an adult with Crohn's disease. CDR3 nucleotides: TGTGCCAGCAGTAGTCAGAAAATGAACACTGAAGCTTTCTTT. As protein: CASSSQKMNTEAFF.